The present T cell receptor (beta chain) was sequenced within a study of cytomegalovirus exposure and HLA in healthy donors. Turning to the study itself: T cells numbering approximately 170 million yielded more than 95 million unique TCR beta sequences in an earlier analysis. General study results and limits: Presence/absence analyses took donor sequencing depth as roughly uniform.

The PCR had 60 Vbeta and 13 Jbeta primers. TCRdb's table, derived via immunoSEQ multiplex PCR, lists solely in-frame clones and lacks some. Among 160,000 or so clones listed, roughly 70% were seen once. As to this clone: Its specificity is unknown.

The CDR3 contains 8 residues. The germline V gene encodes CDR1 SGHTS and CDR2 YDEGEE. The V end was cut by 5 bases, the J end by 12 bases, with 6 bases between. The receptor was isolated from a woman in her twenties or thirties in good health and CMV-seronegative. The V and J genes are TRBV5-8 and TRBJ2-7; no definite D call. Sample: PBMCs. As DNA, the CDR3 is TGTGCCAGCAGACTTCCGTACTTC. Its translation is CASRLPYF.